This TCR beta chain was sequenced for a study of cytomegalovirus exposure and HLA in healthy donors. As for this clone: Its specificity is not known.

CDR3 length equals 15 residues. The V gene lost 0 bases and the J gene lost 5 bases, with 14 bases spanning the gap. Germline V gene lookup returns CDR1 SGHTA and CDR2 FQGNSA. Findings of the study overall: Immune exposure information available was restricted to CMV serostatus. Among TCR sequences, most were rare, though some public TCRs appeared in many donors.

60 Vbeta and 13 Jbeta primers were used in PCR. The data were produced by immunoSEQ multiplex PCR, yet TCRdb's version contains in-frame clones alone and is incomplete. Of 150,000 to 200,000 clones in the sample, 65% to 85% were seen once. The specimen sequenced was PBMCs. This chain connects TRBV7-2 to TRBJ2-7; perhaps TRBD2 as D (6 bases). The sequence derives from a woman between 45 and 65 years old in good health and CMV-seropositive. The CDR3 here is CASSLAPGRTHEQYF. CDR3 in DNA: TGTGCCAGCAGCTTAGCGCCAGGGAGGACCCACGAGCAGTACTTC.